This T cell receptor beta chain was identified during a study of blood T cell repertoires in COVID-19. Study in general: COVID-19 samples from acute and convalescent phases originated in the United States, Italy and Spain. From T cells, B-cell-depleted T cells, or PBMCs came the material, which was cDNA or gDNA.

Trimming shortened V by 1 base and J by 4 bases, and 10 bases separated the two germline ends. Germline values: CDR1 SGHTA, CDR2 FQGNSA. This CDR3 spans 14 amino acids. Per the original data handling: The assay estimated nucleated cells by amplifying reference gene primers. The assay was immunoSEQ multiplex PCR, and TCRdb's table has in-frame clones only and misses some. D and trimming come from the DNA, and the V and J calls and clone size come from that table. Here the sample spans around 200,000 clones, about 86% being singletons. Sequences were obtained from peripheral blood. The chain couples TRBV7-2 to TRBJ2-5; no firm D call. This receptor was identified in a woman in her 50s with acute or convalescent COVID-19. The CDR3, as DNA: TGTGCCAGCAGCTTAGAAGCGCGGTTAGAGACCCAGTACTTC. Protein: CASSLEARLETQYF.